This T cell receptor (beta chain) was documented in a study of blood T cell repertoires in COVID-19. The wider study: Samples representing acute and convalescent COVID-19 were sourced from the United States, Italy and Spain. The cDNA or gDNA used as material had been derived from T cells, B-cell-depleted T cells, or PBMCs.

Original processing notes: Reference gene primer amplification yielded estimated nucleated cell counts. Libraries were prepared by immunoSEQ multiplex PCR; TCRdb keeps only in-frame clonotypes and omits some of them. D and trimming were read from the DNA, whereas the V and J calls and clone size are those reported in that table. The sample includes about 240,000 clones, roughly four fifths of them seen just once. V was clipped by 7 bases and J by 0 bases, with 9 bases between them. CDR1 is WSHSY and CDR2 is SAAADI in the germline V gene. The CDR3 spans 13 residues. The chain carries TRBV10-2 and TRBJ1-2, with D possibly matching TRBD1 (5 bases). The clonotype originates from a woman aged 55 to 70 with active or convalescent COVID-19. Specimen: peripheral blood. The CDR3 nucleotides read TGCGCCAGCACCCCGACAGCTAACTATGGCTACACCTTC. It translates to CASTPTANYGYTF.